Shown below are 32 T cell receptor beta chains from a single sample sequenced in a study of T cells after yellow fever vaccination (dated by TCRdb to between 2018 and 2021). Receptor amplification or capture employed 5' RACE. Sequencing took place on an Illumina HiSeq 2500. TCRdb reanalyzed the raw reads on its own, using fastp at Q25 for trimming and MiXCR for clone calling, and kept in-frame beta chains. All rows with the same CDR3 protein become a single entry with the most common DNA and genes. The sample table shows roughly 120,000 distinct CDR3 sequences, and approximately 7% are seen once. The ten most abundant clones make up just under 2.5% of the sample. Explained via the paper, the treatment or condition label denotes: live attenuated yellow fever vaccine strain. The input for sequencing was CD4+ T cells sorted from PBMCs, taken roughly 10 days after the first yellow fever vaccination. The receptors derive from a man aged 18-30 years who received the YFV17D yellow fever vaccine.

This clonotype has ten or more counts. The chain combines TRBV12-3 or TRBV12-4 with TRBJ1-5; TRBD1 might be the D (6 bases). The CDR3 extends over 16 amino acids. The V and J ends lost 3 bases and 1 base respectively, with 13 bases between them. CDR3 residues: CASSFWGGASNQPQHF. CDR3 bases: TGTGCCAGCAGTTTTTGGGGGGGGGCGAGCAATCAGCCCCAGCATTTT.

This clonotype occurred many times. The chain is built from TRBV4-3 and TRBJ2-1, with D tentatively TRBD2 (6 bases). CDR1 and CDR2 (germline): LGHNA, YSLEER. V was clipped by 4 bases and J by 0 bases, with 19 bases between them. This CDR3 has 18 residues. CDR3 DNA: TGCGCCAGCAGCCGGGCCGTAGGAGGGCTGTTCTCCTACAATGAGCAGTTCTTC. Its translation: CASSRAVGGLFSYNEQFF.

This clonotype has at least ten counts. This chain connects TRBV6-5 to TRBJ1-6; 9 positions agree with TRBD1. Germline lookup yields CDR1 MNHEY and CDR2 SVGAGI. The CDR3 is made up of 16 amino acids. With V trimmed by 5 bases and J by 10 bases, 12 bases remained unmatched. CDR3 region: CASSRRGQGRGSPLHF. The CDR3 DNA sequence: TGTGCCAGCAGTCGACGAGGACAGGGGCGAGGATCACCCCTCCACTTT.

This clonotype has a count of ten or more. The rearrangement links TRBV18 to TRBJ2-3; D remains unclear. The length of the CDR3 is 19 residues. In germline, CDR1 is KGHSH, CDR2 LQKENI. Trimming took 3 bases from V and 1 from J, leaving 23 bases between them. The CDR3 DNA reads TGTGCCAGCTCACCTCTCGTGACAACCGGCGATAGACGCACAGATACGCAGTATTTT. It translates to CASSPLVTTGDRRTDTQYF.

This clonotype was counted at least ten times. V and J are TRBV7-2 and TRBJ2-2; 11 bases are shared with TRBD1. The CDR3 is 17 amino acids. J lost 4 bases, V lost 0 bases, and 4 bases had no gene match. CDR1 is SGHTA, CDR2 FQGNSA, per germline. CDR3 region: CASSLAAGTGGTGELFF. In DNA, the CDR3 is TGTGCCAGCAGCTTAGCGGCGGGGACAGGGGGCACCGGGGAGCTGTTTTTT.

This clonotype was found many times. The CDR3 sequence: CASSTRTGLLEQFF. In DNA form, the CDR3 reads TGTGCCAGCAGTACAAGGACAGGTTTACTTGAGCAGTTCTTC. This rearrangement joins TRBV28 to TRBJ2-1; 7 nucleotides agree with TRBD1. There are 14 residues in the CDR3. V gave up 5 bases and J gave up 9 bases; unmatched junction bases: 10. The germline V gene encodes CDR1 MDHEN and CDR2 SYDVKM.

At least ten counts were recorded for this clonotype. The rearrangement joins TRBV18 to TRBJ1-6; D is possibly TRBD1 (5 bases). The CDR3 consists of 15 residues. CDR1 and CDR2 (germline): KGHSH, LQKENI. V was pared by 3 bases and J by 8 bases, with 14 bases between. The DNA for the CDR3 is TGTGCCAGCTCACCCGGGACGCCAAGGGATTCACCCCTCCACTTT. This codes for CASSPGTPRDSPLHF.

With respect to this clonotype: A clone one base away is much larger, so this may be a read error. The rearrangement joins TRBV30 to TRBJ2-5, with D possibly TRBD1 on 6 matching bases. Germline-derived CDR1 and CDR2 are GTSNPN and SVGIG (reference sequence). CDR3 length: 13 amino acids. Trimming removed 1 base at V and 10 bases at J, with 16 bases between. Here the CDR3 reads CAWSEQVQGSQYF. DNA of the CDR3: TGTGCCTGGAGTGAACAGGTCCAGGGGAGCCAGTACTTC.

With respect to this clonotype: This may come from a read error, since a much larger clone is one base off. Here the CDR3 reads CAISEFGTETQCF. The CDR3 coding sequence is TGTGCCATCAGTGAGTTCGGCACAGAGACCCAGTGCTTC. The chain has TRBV10-3 and TRBJ2-5; no reliable D call. In germline, CDR1 is ENHRY, CDR2 SYGVKD. The CDR3 has 13 residues.

Ten or more counts support this clonotype. The genes are TRBV7-9 and TRBJ2-1, with 10 bases matching TRBD2. V trimming: 3 bases; J trimming: 9 bases; junction bases outside the gene matches: 8. The CDR3 has 15 amino acids. The germline V gene has CDR1 SEHNR and CDR2 FQNEAQ (reference sequence). As DNA, the CDR3 is TGTGCCAGCAGCTTTGCTAGCGGGGGCTGGGGTGAGCAGTTCTTC. Protein product: CASSFASGGWGEQFF.

Many counts were recorded for this clonotype. This chain uses TRBV7-9 with TRBJ2-7, with D perhaps TRBD2 (5 bases). V was shortened by 5 bases and J by 7 bases, with 15 bases between the two germline ends. The length of the CDR3 is 13 residues. Germline CDR1 is SEHNR and CDR2 is FQNEAQ (reference sequence). CDR3 loop: CASSPGMPPEQYV. Written as DNA, the CDR3 is TGTGCCAGCAGCCCCGGGATGCCCCCGGAGCAGTACGTC.

The sample holds many counts of this clonotype. V is TRBV18 and J is TRBJ2-3; D may correspond to TRBD1 or TRBD2 (5 bases each). Trimming removed 2 bases at V and 2 bases at J, with 8 bases between. The CDR3 has 14 amino acids. The germline V gene encodes CDR1 KGHSH and CDR2 LQKENI. This CDR3 is CASSPRDLTDTQYF. CDR3 DNA sequence: TGTGCCAGCTCACCAAGGGACCTCACAGATACGCAGTATTTT.

This clonotype has just a few counts. The V call is TRBV5-1, the J call TRBJ2-3; 8 bases align to TRBD1. Germline CDR1 reads SGHRS; CDR2 reads YFSETQ. Trimming at V came to 3 bases and at J to 4 bases, leaving 7 bases not matched to a gene. This CDR3 is built from 15 residues. CDR3: CASSSGQGGSDTQYF. In DNA form, the CDR3 reads TGCGCCAGCAGCTCCGGACAGGGCGGATCAGATACGCAGTATTTT.

This clonotype was counted many times. This chain connects TRBV6-2 or TRBV6-3 to TRBJ2-1; 7 nucleotides agree with TRBD2. With 2 bases clipped from V and 0 bases from J, the junction kept 7 bases outside the gene matches. Germline lookup yields CDR1 MNHEY and CDR2 SVGEGT. The CDR3 spans 17 residues. The CDR3 region is CASSYGGTTPSYNEQFF. The CDR3 region has the DNA TGTGCCAGCAGTTACGGTGGGACTACTCCCTCCTACAATGAGCAGTTCTTC.

This clonotype came up many times. V usage is TRBV7-2 and J usage is TRBJ1-5, with 9 bases lining up with TRBD1. From germline, CDR1 is SGHTA and CDR2 FQGNSA. V lost 6 bases, J lost 3 bases, and 6 bases stayed unmatched. CDR3 length: 15 amino acids. CDR3 region: CASSRYRGPNQPQHF. The DNA for the CDR3 is TGTGCCAGCAGTCGTTACAGGGGGCCCAATCAGCCCCAGCATTTT.

The sample holds many counts of this clonotype. The rearrangement uses TRBV28 and TRBJ2-7; no reliable D call. The V end lost 2 bases, the J end lost 7 bases, and 9 bases lay between the germline ends. Germline loops: CDR1 MDHEN, CDR2 SYDVKM. The CDR3 extends over 12 amino acids. The CDR3: CASSLVGREQYV. The CDR3 region has the DNA TGTGCCAGCAGTTTAGTCGGGCGGGAGCAGTACGTC.

Only a few counts were recorded for this clonotype. CDR3 coding DNA: TGCGCCAGCAGCCTGGACAGGGGAATCGATGAGCAGTTCTTC. This translates into CASSLDRGIDEQFF. The gene calls are TRBV5-1 and TRBJ2-1, with 9 positions matching TRBD1. Germline lookup yields CDR1 SGHRS and CDR2 YFSETQ. Trimming took 4 bases from V and 8 from J; bases not matched to a gene: 7. This CDR3 is 14 amino acids long.

This clonotype occurred many times. The rearrangement joins TRBV5-6 to TRBJ2-1, with D unclear. The V end was cut by 1 base, the J end by 0 bases, with 14 bases between. Germline CDR1 SGHDT, CDR2 YYEEEE. The CDR3 contains 17 residues. The CDR3 DNA follows: TGTGCCAGCAGCTTGAGGTCAGGTACGAGCTCCTACAATGAGCAGTTCTTC. Translation gives CASSLRSGTSSYNEQFF. Drawing the rest from reference TRBV5-6 and TRBJ2-1, the complete variable domain is DAGVTQSPTHLIKTRGQQVTLRCSPKSGHDTVSWYQQALGQGPQFIFQYYEEEERQRGNFPDRFSGHQFPNYSSELNVNALLLGDSALYLCASSLRSGTSSYNEQFFGPGTRLTVL.

In its sample, this clonotype was seen many times. The chain employs TRBV5-6 and TRBJ1-1; D remains ambiguous. Germline-derived CDR1 and CDR2 are SGHDT and YYEEEE. Between the trimmed V and J ends, which lost 2 bases and 6 bases, there was a span of 14 bases. The CDR3 is made up of 14 amino acids. CDR3 nucleotides: TGTGCCAGCAGCTTCCCAGGTCTGTTCTCTGAAGCTTTCTTT. The encoded protein is CASSFPGLFSEAFF.

There are many counts of this clonotype. This chain uses TRBV7-9 with TRBJ2-7, with a possible D match to TRBD2 (5 bases). This CDR3 is 15 amino acids long. CDR1 is SEHNR and CDR2 is FQNEAQ in the germline V gene (reference sequence). With 5 bases removed from V and 0 bases from J, the gap between germline ends came to 14 bases. The CDR3 coding sequence is TGTGCCAGCAGCCCTCTGAGGGCAAGCTCCTACGAGCAGTACTTC. This encodes CASSPLRASSYEQYF.

The chain employs TRBV7-2 and TRBJ2-5; TRBD2 matches at 9 bases. The CDR3 totals 16 residues. Germline loops: CDR1 SGHTA, CDR2 FQGNSA. V was clipped by 5 bases and J by 3 bases; unmatched bases: 10. The CDR3 loop reads CASSPIWIAGEETQYF. CDR3 in DNA: TGTGCCAGCAGCCCTATCTGGATAGCGGGGGAAGAGACCCAGTACTTC.

This clonotype was counted at least ten times. The chain uses TRBV5-5 and TRBJ1-5; no clear D. CDR1 and CDR2 (germline): SGHKS, YYEKEE (reference sequence). The germline V and J ends were trimmed by 2 bases and 2 bases, with 14 bases remaining between them. The CDR3 sequence is 16 residues long. CDR3 nucleotide sequence: TGTGCCAGCAGCTTTGGGGAGCTAAGAGGCAATCAGCCCCAGCATTTT. This encodes CASSFGELRGNQPQHF.

This clonotype was detected ten times or more. The rearrangement joins TRBV10-3 to TRBJ2-7; D gene ambiguous. Germline CDR1 reads ENHRY; CDR2 reads SYGVKD. This CDR3 is 15 amino acids long. Trimming took off 2 bases at V and 2 bases at J, with 13 bases between the two ends. In DNA form, the CDR3 reads TGTGCCATCAGTGAGATGAACACCAAGCCCTACGAGCAGTACTTC. Residues: CAISEMNTKPYEQYF.

This clonotype was recorded many times. V usage is TRBV5-6 and J usage is TRBJ2-2; 10 nucleotides match TRBD1. The CDR3 is 16 amino acids. CDR1 is SGHDT, CDR2 YYEEEE, per germline. V gave up 0 bases and J gave up 7 bases; unmatched junction bases: 6. CDR3 sequence (DNA): TGTGCCAGCAGCTTGGCGGGGGACAGGGGAAGCGGGGAGCTGTTTTTT. Translated: CASSLAGDRGSGELFF. Supplemented by reference TRBV5-6 and TRBJ2-2, the full variable domain reads DAGVTQSPTHLIKTRGQQVTLRCSPKSGHDTVSWYQQALGQGPQFIFQYYEEEERQRGNFPDRFSGHQFPNYSSELNVNALLLGDSALYLCASSLAGDRGSGELFFGEGSRLTVL.

This clonotype was picked up a small number of times. V is TRBV20-1 and J is TRBJ2-5; possibly TRBD2 for D (6 bases). Trimming stripped 1 base from V and 1 base from J, with 16 bases between. CDR1 is DFQATT and CDR2 is SNEGSKA in the germline V gene (reference sequence). The CDR3 sequence is 16 residues long. This CDR3 reads CSARGGRGARQETQYF. The CDR3 coding sequence is TGCAGTGCTAGAGGAGGTCGCGGGGCCCGCCAAGAGACCCAGTACTTC.

This clonotype was seen at least ten times. This chain uses TRBV10-3 with TRBJ2-3; the D call may be TRBD1 or TRBD2 (5 bases each). V was cut by 4 bases and J by 2 bases, with 13 bases left in between. The CDR3 runs 15 residues. In germline, CDR1 is ENHRY, CDR2 SYGVKD. The CDR3 reads CAISVGDPATDTQYF. For the CDR3, the DNA is TGTGCCATCAGTGTCGGGGACCCGGCCACAGATACGCAGTATTTT.

This clonotype was recorded many times. This chain connects TRBV4-3 to TRBJ2-5, with D perhaps matching TRBD1 (5 bases). V dropped 0 bases and J dropped 3 bases, with 14 bases sitting between them. The CDR3 runs 16 residues. Per germline, CDR1 LGHNA and CDR2 YSLEER. CDR3 loop: CASSQDNRGREETQYF. The CDR3 DNA reads TGCGCCAGCAGCCAAGATAATCGAGGCAGGGAAGAGACCCAGTACTTC.

This clonotype has at least ten counts. The V gene is TRBV2, the J gene TRBJ2-7; TRBD2 is a possible D gene (5 bases). This CDR3 is 13 amino acids long. The germline V gene has CDR1 SNHLY and CDR2 FYNNEI. Trimming removed 6 bases at V and 7 bases at J, with 16 bases between. Here the CDR3 reads CASSNGLAREQYF. DNA for the CDR3: TGTGCCAGCAGCAATGGACTCGCCCGGGAGCAGTACTTC.

This clonotype has a count of ten or more. The genes are TRBV4-1 and TRBJ2-2; D unclear. CDR3 size: 14 residues. V was pared by 8 bases and J by 6 bases, with 16 bases between. The V gene's germline CDR1 is MGHRA and CDR2 YSYEKL. The CDR3 spells CASGSSLGPGELFF. CDR3 coding DNA: TGCGCCAGCGGGTCGAGCCTGGGCCCCGGGGAGCTGTTTTTT.

This clonotype was counted ten times or more. The rearrangement joins TRBV29-1 to TRBJ1-2; no clear D gene. Germline assignment: CDR1 SQVTM and CDR2 ANQGSEA. With 5 bases removed from V and 0 bases from J, the gap between germline ends came to 7 bases. CDR3 length equals 12 residues. The CDR3 nucleotides are TGCAGCGTTCAGTGGGCTAACTATGGCTACACCTTC. Translation: CSVQWANYGYTF.

This clonotype was found many times. This CDR3 is CASSGNAGGPGELFF. DNA of the CDR3: TGTGCCAGCAGCGGGAATGCAGGGGGCCCCGGGGAGCTGTTTTTT. The genes are TRBV11-2 and TRBJ2-2, with 8 bases fitting TRBD1. This CDR3 is built from 15 residues. Germline CDR1 is SGHAT and CDR2 is FQNNGV. The junction had 8 bases not matched to a gene; V was cut back by 5 bases and J by 6 bases.

This clonotype was counted between two and nine times. The rearrangement uses TRBV5-1 and TRBJ2-5; 8 positions agree with TRBD2. The CDR3 contains 14 residues. Unmatched junction bases numbered 4, after V lost 1 base and J lost 5 bases. Germline CDR1 and CDR2: SGHRS and YFSETQ. DNA of the CDR3: TGCGCCAGCAGCTTGTTTCCGGGGGGGGAGACCCAGTACTTC. It translates to CASSLFPGGETQYF.